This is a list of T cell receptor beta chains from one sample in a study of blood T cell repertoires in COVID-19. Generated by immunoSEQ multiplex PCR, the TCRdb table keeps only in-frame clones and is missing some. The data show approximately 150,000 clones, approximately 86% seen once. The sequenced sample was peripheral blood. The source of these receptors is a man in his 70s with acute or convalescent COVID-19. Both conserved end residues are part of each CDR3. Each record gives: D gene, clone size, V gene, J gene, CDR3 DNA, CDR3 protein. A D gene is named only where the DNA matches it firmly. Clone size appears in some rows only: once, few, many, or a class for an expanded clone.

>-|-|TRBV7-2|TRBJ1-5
TGTGCCAGCAGCTTGGGGCAGGGCTTTGGTCAGCCCCAGCATTTT
CASSLGQGFGQPQHF
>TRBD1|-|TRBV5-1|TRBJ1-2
TGCGCCAGCAGCTTGAGACAGGGGCTTGGCTACACCTTC
CASSLRQGLGYTF
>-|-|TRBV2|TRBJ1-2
TGTGCCAGCAGTGACCCTGGACACCCCTCTAACTATGGCTACACCTTC
CASSDPGHPSNYGYTF
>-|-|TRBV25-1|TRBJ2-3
TGTGCCAGCAGTGAATATATGAAGTCAGGCACAGATACGCAGTATTTT
CASSEYMKSGTDTQYF
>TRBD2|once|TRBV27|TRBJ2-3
TGTGCCAGCACTCCATTGTGGGGACTAGCGGGGAACACAGATACGCAGTATTTT
CASTPLWGLAGNTDTQYF
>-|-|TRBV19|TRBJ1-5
TGTGCCAGTAGACCCAGCTGGGGCGGCAATCAGCCCCAGCATTTT
CASRPSWGGNQPQHF
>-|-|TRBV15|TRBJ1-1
TGTGCCACCAGCGGAGGAGGGAGGAACACTGAAGCTTTCTTT
CATSGGGRNTEAFF
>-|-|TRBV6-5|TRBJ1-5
TGTGCCAGCAGCAGGGGAGAGCAGCCCCAGCATTTT
CASSRGEQPQHF
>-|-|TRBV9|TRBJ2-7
TGTGCCAGCAGCGTAGGCGGTAGCTCCTACGAGCAGTACTTC
CASSVGGSSYEQYF
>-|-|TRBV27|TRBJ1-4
TGTGCCAGCGGCCAGTGGGAGACCGAAAAACTGTTTTTT
CASGQWETEKLFF
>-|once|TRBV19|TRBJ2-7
TGTGCCAGTAGTATTGGTCACAGCGAGCAGTACTTC
CASSIGHSEQYF
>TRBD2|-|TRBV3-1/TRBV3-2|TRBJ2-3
TGTGCCAGCAGCCAAGGACGGGGAGGGACAGATACGCAGTATTTT
CASSQGRGGTDTQYF
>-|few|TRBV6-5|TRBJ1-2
TGTGCCAGCAGAGTCACCGGAGCTAACTATGGCTACACCTTC
CASRVTGANYGYTF